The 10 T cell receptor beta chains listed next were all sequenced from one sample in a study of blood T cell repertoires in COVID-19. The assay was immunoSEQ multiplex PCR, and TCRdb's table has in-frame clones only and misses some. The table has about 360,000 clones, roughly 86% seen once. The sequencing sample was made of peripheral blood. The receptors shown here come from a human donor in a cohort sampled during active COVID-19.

The CDR3 spells CASRATGTTDTQYF. CDR3 DNA: TGTGCCAGCAGAGCAACAGGGACCACAGATACGCAGTATTTT. V usage is TRBV6-4 and J usage is TRBJ2-3; possibly TRBD1 for D (6 bases). CDR1 MRHNA and CDR2 SNTAGT come from the germline V gene. Trimming cost V 6 bases and J 2 bases, with 12 bases left between them. CDR3 length equals 14 residues.

The CDR3 protein is CSVERQGADTQYF. DNA for the CDR3: TGCAGCGTTGAGAGACAGGGGGCAGATACGCAGTATTTT. The chain is built from TRBV29-1 and TRBJ2-3; 9 bases are shared with TRBD1. CDR1 is SQVTM, CDR2 ANQGSEA, per germline. The CDR3 spans 13 residues. The V segment lost 3 bases and the J segment 4 bases; nucleotides outside the gene matches: 2.

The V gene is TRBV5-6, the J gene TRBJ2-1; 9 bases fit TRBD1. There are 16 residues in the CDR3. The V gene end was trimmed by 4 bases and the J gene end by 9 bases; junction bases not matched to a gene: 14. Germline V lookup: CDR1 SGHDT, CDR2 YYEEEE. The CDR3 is CASSGNRGLSVFEQFF. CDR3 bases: TGTGCCAGCAGCGGAAACAGGGGGCTGAGCGTGTTTGAGCAGTTCTTC.

The CDR3 bases are TGTGCCAGCAGCTGGTACCGGGACAGGGGACCCACCATATATTTT. Its translation: CASSWYRDRGPTIYF. The chain has TRBV5-5 and TRBJ1-3; TRBD1 matches at 10 bases. V lost 3 bases and J lost 9; bases outside the gene matches: 9. The CDR3 extends over 15 amino acids. CDR1 SGHKS and CDR2 YYEKEE come from the germline V gene (reference sequence).

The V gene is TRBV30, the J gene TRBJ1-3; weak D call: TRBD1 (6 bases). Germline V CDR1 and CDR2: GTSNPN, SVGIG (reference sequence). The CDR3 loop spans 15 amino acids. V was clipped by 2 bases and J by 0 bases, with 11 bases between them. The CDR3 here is CAWSRNRDSGNTIYF. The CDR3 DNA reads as TGTGCCTGGAGTCGGAACAGGGACTCTGGAAACACCATATATTTT.

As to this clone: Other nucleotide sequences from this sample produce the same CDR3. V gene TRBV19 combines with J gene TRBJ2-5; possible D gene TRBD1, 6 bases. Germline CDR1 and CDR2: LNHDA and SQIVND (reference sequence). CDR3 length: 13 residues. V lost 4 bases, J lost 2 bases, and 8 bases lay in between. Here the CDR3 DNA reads TGTGCCAGTAGTACAACAGGGCAAGAGACCCAGTACTTC. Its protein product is CASSTTGQETQYF. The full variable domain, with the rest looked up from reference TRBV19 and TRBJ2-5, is DGGITQSPKYLFRKEGQNVTLSCEQNLNHDAMYWYRQDPGQGLRLIYYSQIVNDFQKGDIAEGYSVSREKKESFPLTVTSAQKNPTAFYLCASSTTGQETQYFGPGTRLLVL.

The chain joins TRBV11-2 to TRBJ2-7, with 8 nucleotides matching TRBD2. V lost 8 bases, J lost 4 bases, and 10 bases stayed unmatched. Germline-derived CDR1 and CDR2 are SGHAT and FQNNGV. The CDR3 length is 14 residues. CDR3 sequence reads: CASGPLSGRYEQYF. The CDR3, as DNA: TGTGCCAGCGGACCACTAAGCGGGAGATACGAGCAGTACTTC.

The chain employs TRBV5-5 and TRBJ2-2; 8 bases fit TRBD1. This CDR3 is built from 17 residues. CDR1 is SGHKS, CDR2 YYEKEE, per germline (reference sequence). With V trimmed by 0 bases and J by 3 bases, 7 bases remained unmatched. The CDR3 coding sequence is TGTGCCAGCAGCTTGGAAGTCAGGGGGCCGGACACCGGGGAGCTGTTTTTT. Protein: CASSLEVRGPDTGELFF.

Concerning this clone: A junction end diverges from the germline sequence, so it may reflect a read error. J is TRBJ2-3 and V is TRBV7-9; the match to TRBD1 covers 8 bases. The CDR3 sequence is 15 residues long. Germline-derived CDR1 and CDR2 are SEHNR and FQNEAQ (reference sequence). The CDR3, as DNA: TGTGCCAGCAGTACTGCCGGGACAGGAGCAGATAGGCAGTATTTT. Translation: CASSTAGTGADRQYF.

CDR3 loop: CASSRTSGTTDTQYF. In DNA form, the CDR3 reads TGTGCCAGCAGTCGGACTAGCGGGACCACAGATACGCAGTATTTT. The rearrangement uses TRBV7-3 and TRBJ2-3; 12 positions agree with TRBD2. V lost 6 bases to trimming and J lost 2 bases; unmatched junction nucleotides: 3. Germline values: CDR1 SGHTA, CDR2 FQGTGA. The CDR3 loop spans 15 amino acids.